The 14 T cell receptor beta chains presented below share a single source sample, sequenced in a study of blood T cell repertoires in COVID-19. Here immunoSEQ multiplex PCR was the method, and the copy in TCRdb shows in-frame clones only, minus some. The profile shows about 85,000 clones, almost 90% of them singletons. Sample: peripheral blood. The receptors come from an elderly woman with active or convalescent COVID-19.

The gene calls are TRBV19 and TRBJ2-6, with D tentatively TRBD1 (5 bases). Germline V gives CDR1 LNHDA, CDR2 SQIVND (reference sequence). The CDR3 extends over 16 amino acids. The V end lost 3 bases, the J end lost 0 bases, and 9 bases lay between the germline ends. The CDR3 loop reads CASSIKRGSGANVLTF. The CDR3 bases are TGTGCCAGTAGTATTAAAAGGGGCTCTGGGGCCAACGTCCTGACTTTC. Variable domain in full (rest from reference TRBV19 and TRBJ2-6): DGGITQSPKYLFRKEGQNVTLSCEQNLNHDAMYWYRQDPGQGLRLIYYSQIVNDFQKGDIAEGYSVSREKKESFPLTVTSAQKNPTAFYLCASSIKRGSGANVLTFGAGSRLTVL.

This sequence joins TRBV3-1 (or the pseudogene TRBV3-2) and TRBJ1-3; D is unclear. The CDR3 is 15 amino acids. Germline CDR1 and CDR2: LGHDT and YNNKEL (reference sequence). V shed 4 bases and J shed 4 bases, with 14 bases lying between them. CDR3 DNA: TGTGCCAGCAGCCTTCTTGATAGTCTAGGAAACACCATATATTTT. Protein: CASSLLDSLGNTIYF.

This chain joins TRBV15 and TRBJ2-5; the match to TRBD1 covers 11 bases. The germline V gene has CDR1 LNHNV and CDR2 YYDKDF (reference sequence). This CDR3 has 15 amino acids. The J segment lost 5 bases and the V segment lost 2 bases, leaving 4 bases of the junction unmatched. The CDR3 coding sequence is TGTGCCACCAGCAGACGGACAGGGGGCTCTGAGACCCAGTACTTC. Its protein is CATSRRTGGSETQYF.

V gene TRBV9 combines with J gene TRBJ2-1; D unresolved. Germline V lookup: CDR1 SGDLS, CDR2 YYNGEE. The ends were cut back, 3 bases at V and 0 bases at J, with 13 bases in the middle. The CDR3 totals 16 residues. The CDR3 coding sequence is TGTGCCAGCAGCGGTAGAGTACAGAGCTCCTACAATGAGCAGTTCTTC. It is translated as CASSGRVQSSYNEQFF.

The chain has TRBV29-1 and TRBJ1-2, with 7 bases fitting TRBD1. The trim removed 7 bases at V and 4 bases at J, leaving 6 bases unmatched. The germline CDR1 and CDR2 sequences are SQVTM and ANQGSEA. This CDR3 has 12 amino acids. As DNA, the CDR3 is TGCAGCGCCCAGACAGGGTCCTATGGCTACACCTTC. Amino acids: CSAQTGSYGYTF. Combining the CDR3 with reference TRBV29-1 and TRBJ1-2 gives the whole variable domain SAVISQKPSRDICQRGTSLTIQCQVDSQVTMMFWYRQQPGQSLTLIATANQGSEATYESGFVIDKFPISRPNLTFSTLTVSNMSPEDSSIYLCSAQTGSYGYTFGSGTRLTVV.

This clone was seen more than once but under ten times. The sample contains more than one DNA sequence encoding this CDR3. This chain links TRBV19 with TRBJ2-7; TRBD1 matches 9 bases. CDR1 and CDR2 from the germline V gene are LNHDA and SQIVND (reference sequence). The junction had 5 bases not matched to a gene; V was cut back by 3 bases and J by 5 bases. This CDR3 spans 14 amino acids. DNA for the CDR3: TGTGCCAGTAGTATTCGGGACAGGGACGACGAGCAGTACTTC. This codes for CASSIRDRDDEQYF. Full variable domain (missing parts from reference TRBV19 and TRBJ2-7): DGGITQSPKYLFRKEGQNVTLSCEQNLNHDAMYWYRQDPGQGLRLIYYSQIVNDFQKGDIAEGYSVSREKKESFPLTVTSAQKNPTAFYLCASSIRDRDDEQYFGPGTRLTVT.

The CDR3 spells CASSLRGEKLFF. The CDR3 nucleotides read TGTGCCAGCAGCTTAAGGGGCGAAAAACTGTTTTTT. The rearrangement links TRBV7-2 to TRBJ1-4, with a possible D match to TRBD1 (5 bases). Germline lookup yields CDR1 SGHTA and CDR2 FQGNSA. CDR3 size: 12 residues. V was trimmed by 2 bases and J by 8 bases, leaving 6 bases between them.

This clone was found a few times. The CDR3 protein is CASSPPRTGDNTGELFF. The CDR3 coding sequence is TGTGCCAGCAGTCCCCCTCGGACAGGCGATAACACCGGGGAGCTGTTTTTT. The chain is built from TRBV28 and TRBJ2-2; 7 nucleotides match TRBD1. Per germline, CDR1 MDHEN and CDR2 SYDVKM. There are 17 residues in the CDR3. V lost 5 bases to trimming and J lost 2 bases; unmatched junction nucleotides: 11.

The chain has TRBV7-2 and TRBJ1-2, with 7 bases matching TRBD1. The V gene end was trimmed by 5 bases and the J gene end by 4 bases; junction bases not matched to a gene: 4. Germline V lookup: CDR1 SGHTA, CDR2 FQGNSA. This CDR3 comprises 13 residues. The CDR3 nucleotides are TGTGCCAGCAGCCAGGACAGGATCTATGGCTACACCTTC. Residues: CASSQDRIYGYTF.

The V gene is TRBV5-8, the J gene TRBJ2-7, with TRBD2 identical over 9 bases. The CDR3 contains 14 residues. J was trimmed by 4 bases and V by 3 bases; bases with no gene match: 5. Germline V gene sequence: CDR1 SGHTS, CDR2 YDEGEE. As DNA, the CDR3 is TGTGCCAGCAGCTCGAGGACTAGCGTGTACGAGCAGTACTTC. It codes for CASSSRTSVYEQYF.

This clone turned up a few times. The chain joins TRBV28 to TRBJ2-1; 15 positions agree with TRBD2. V lost 7 bases, J lost 9 bases, and 13 bases stayed unmatched. The CDR3 consists of 17 residues. From germline, CDR1 is MDHEN and CDR2 SYDVKM. DNA for the CDR3: TGTGCCAGCAACCTTCCAGGGGGACTAGCGGGAGGCGGTGAGCAGTTCTTC. Encoded protein: CASNLPGGLAGGGEQFF. Variable domain in full (rest from reference TRBV28 and TRBJ2-1): DVKVTQSSRYLVKRTGEKVFLECVQDMDHENMFWYRQDPGLGLRLIYFSYDVKMKEKGDIPEGYSVSREKKERFSLILESASTNQTSMYLCASNLPGGLAGGGEQFFGPGTRLTVL.

J is TRBJ1-2 and V is TRBV10-2; D gene unclear. The CDR3 runs to 13 residues. Trimming shortened V by 6 bases and J by 3 bases, and 11 bases separated the two germline ends. The germline V gene encodes CDR1 WSHSY and CDR2 SAAADI. The CDR3 DNA sequence: TGCGCCAGCAGGCACACTAGGGACTATGGCTACACCTTC. Translation gives CASRHTRDYGYTF.

This chain uses TRBV10-3 with TRBJ2-1; 10 nucleotides align to TRBD1. V lost 6 bases and J lost 4; bases outside the gene matches: 12. The germline V gene encodes CDR1 ENHRY and CDR2 SYGVKD. There are 17 residues in the CDR3. CDR3 DNA: TGTGCCATCAGAAGGGACAGGGGCCCCCCTTCATACAATGAGCAGTTCTTC. Translated: CAIRRDRGPPSYNEQFF.

The chain uses TRBV5-1 and TRBJ2-7; D uncertain. CDR1 is SGHRS and CDR2 is YFSETQ in the germline V gene. The CDR3 sequence is 14 residues long. V was shortened by 3 bases and J by 3 bases, with 13 bases between the two germline ends. CDR3 in amino acids: CASSSNYLGYEQYF. The DNA of the CDR3 is TGCGCCAGCAGCTCCAACTATTTAGGCTACGAGCAGTACTTC.